This T cell receptor beta chain was identified in a study of T cells after yellow fever vaccination. As TCR cDNA was made by 5'RACE template switching, a universal primer site and UMIs were added. TCRdb ran MiXCR on the 5' RACE reads and lists one entry per CDR3 protein. This sample carries about 85,000 distinct CDR3 sequences, less than 15% of them seen once, and the ten largest clones take around 25%. The CDR3 is made up of 13 amino acids. V shed 5 bases and J shed 6 bases, with 11 bases lying between them. Germline CDR1 and CDR2: MNHNS and SASEGT. This clonotype was sampled from a man between 18 and 35 years old who received the YFV17D yellow fever vaccine. The genes are TRBV6-1 and TRBJ2-1; D perhaps matches TRBD2 (7 bases). The specimen comprised CD8+ T cells not binding an NS4B(214-222) dextramer, sorted from PBMCs, sampled approximately 22 days after the first yellow fever vaccination. As DNA, the CDR3 is TGTGCCAGCAGTAAGGGGGGGCTCAATGAGCAGTTCTTC. This codes for CASSKGGLNEQFF.